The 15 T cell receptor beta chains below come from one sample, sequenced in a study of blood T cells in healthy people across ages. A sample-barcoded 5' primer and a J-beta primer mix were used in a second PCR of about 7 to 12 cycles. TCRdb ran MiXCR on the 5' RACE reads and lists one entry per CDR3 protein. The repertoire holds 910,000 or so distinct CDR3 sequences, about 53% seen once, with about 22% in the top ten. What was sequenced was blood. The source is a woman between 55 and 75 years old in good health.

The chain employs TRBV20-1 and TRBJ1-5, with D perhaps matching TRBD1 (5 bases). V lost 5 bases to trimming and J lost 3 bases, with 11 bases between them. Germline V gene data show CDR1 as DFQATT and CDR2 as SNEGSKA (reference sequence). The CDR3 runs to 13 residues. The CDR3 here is CSAGGRVNQPQHF. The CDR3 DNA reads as TGCAGTGCTGGGGGACGGGTCAATCAGCCCCAGCATTTT.

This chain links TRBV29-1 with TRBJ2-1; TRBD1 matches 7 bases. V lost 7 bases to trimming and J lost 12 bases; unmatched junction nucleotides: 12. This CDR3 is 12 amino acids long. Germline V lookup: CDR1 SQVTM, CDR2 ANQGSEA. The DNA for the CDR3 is TGCAGCGCCCGACCGGGACAGTCGTTGCAGTTCTTC. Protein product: CSARPGQSLQFF.

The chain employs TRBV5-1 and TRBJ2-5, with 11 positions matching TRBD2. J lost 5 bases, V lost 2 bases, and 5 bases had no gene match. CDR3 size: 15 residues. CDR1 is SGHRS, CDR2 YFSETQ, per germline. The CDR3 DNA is TGCGCCAGCAGCTTCAAAGGACTAGCGGGTGAGACCCAGTACTTC. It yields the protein CASSFKGLAGETQYF.

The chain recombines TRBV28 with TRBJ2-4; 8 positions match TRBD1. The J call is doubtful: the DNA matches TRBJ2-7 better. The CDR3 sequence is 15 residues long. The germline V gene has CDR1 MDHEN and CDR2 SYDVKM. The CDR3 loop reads CASSLWSRGQDEQYF. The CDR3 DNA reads TGTGCCAGCAGTTTATGGTCCAGGGGGCAAGACGAGCAGTACTTC.

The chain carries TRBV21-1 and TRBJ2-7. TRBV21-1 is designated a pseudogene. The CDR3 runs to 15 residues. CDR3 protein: CASSKGWPHANEQYF. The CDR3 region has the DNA TGTGCCAGCAGCAAAGGTTGGCCACACGCCAATGAGCAGTACTTC.

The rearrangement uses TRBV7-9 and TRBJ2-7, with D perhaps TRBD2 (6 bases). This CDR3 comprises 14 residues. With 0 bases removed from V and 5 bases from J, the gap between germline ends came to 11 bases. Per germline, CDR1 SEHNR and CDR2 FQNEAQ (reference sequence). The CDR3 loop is CASSLAAGLNEQYF. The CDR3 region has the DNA TGTGCCAGCAGCTTAGCTGCGGGATTGAACGAGCAGTACTTC.

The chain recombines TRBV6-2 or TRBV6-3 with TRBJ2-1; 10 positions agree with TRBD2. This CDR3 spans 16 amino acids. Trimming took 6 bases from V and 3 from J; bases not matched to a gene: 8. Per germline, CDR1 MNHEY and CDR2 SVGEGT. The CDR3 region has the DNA TGTGCCAGCAGCCACCAACTAGCGGGGATCTACAATGAGCAGTTCTTC. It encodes CASSHQLAGIYNEQFF.

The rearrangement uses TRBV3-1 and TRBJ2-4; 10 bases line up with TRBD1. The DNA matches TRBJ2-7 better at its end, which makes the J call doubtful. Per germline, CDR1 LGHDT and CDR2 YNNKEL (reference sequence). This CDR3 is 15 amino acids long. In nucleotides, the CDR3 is TGTGCCAGCAGCCAATCCTGGACAGGGGGAAACGAGCAGTACTTC. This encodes CASSQSWTGGNEQYF.

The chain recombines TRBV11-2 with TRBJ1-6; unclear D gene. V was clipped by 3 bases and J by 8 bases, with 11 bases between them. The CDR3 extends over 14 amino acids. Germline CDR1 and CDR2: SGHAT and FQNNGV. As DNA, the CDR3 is TGTGCCAGCAGCTTCCCCGGATGGGATTCACCCCTCCACTTT. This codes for CASSFPGWDSPLHF.

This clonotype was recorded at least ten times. The CDR3 DNA reads as TGTGCCAGCAGCTTCAGGCAAGCCTACGAGCAGTACTTC. Its protein is CASSFRQAYEQYF. This chain links TRBV7-2 with TRBJ2-7; D ambiguous. V shed 3 bases and J shed 2 bases, with 8 bases lying between them. Germline V lookup: CDR1 SGHTA, CDR2 FQGNSA. CDR3 length: 13 residues.

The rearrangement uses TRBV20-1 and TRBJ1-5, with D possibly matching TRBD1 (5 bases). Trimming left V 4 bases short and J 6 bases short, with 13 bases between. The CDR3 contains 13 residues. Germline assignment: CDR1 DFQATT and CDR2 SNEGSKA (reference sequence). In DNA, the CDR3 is TGCAGTGCTACAAAGACAGCTGCTCAGCCCCAGCATTTT. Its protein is CSATKTAAQPQHF.

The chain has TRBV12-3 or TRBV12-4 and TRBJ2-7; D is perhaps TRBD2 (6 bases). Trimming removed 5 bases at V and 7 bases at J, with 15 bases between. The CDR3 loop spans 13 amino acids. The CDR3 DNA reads TGTGCCAGCAGTCAAACTAGCAAGGGTGAGCAGTACTTC. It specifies CASSQTSKGEQYF.

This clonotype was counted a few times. CDR3 bases: TGTGCCAGCAGCTTCACGGGATCCGCCTACGAGCAGTACTTC. It yields the protein CASSFTGSAYEQYF. V is TRBV5-6 and J is TRBJ2-7; D may be TRBD2 (5 bases). Trimming cost V 2 bases and J 2 bases, with 11 bases left between them. The CDR3 extends over 14 amino acids. Germline V gives CDR1 SGHDT, CDR2 YYEEEE. Full variable domain (rest looked up from reference TRBV5-6 and TRBJ2-7): DAGVTQSPTHLIKTRGQQVTLRCSPKSGHDTVSWYQQALGQGPQFIFQYYEEEERQRGNFPDRFSGHQFPNYSSELNVNALLLGDSALYLCASSFTGSAYEQYFGPGTRLTVT.

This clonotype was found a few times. The CDR3 sequence is CASIWNRQETQYF. CDR3 coding DNA: TGTGCCAGCATTTGGAACAGACAAGAGACCCAGTACTTC. The V gene is TRBV2, the J gene TRBJ2-5; D is ambiguous. The CDR3 runs to 13 residues. V was clipped by 7 bases and J by 2 bases, with 11 bases between them. The V gene's germline CDR1 is SNHLY and CDR2 FYNNEI.

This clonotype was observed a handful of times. CDR3 loop: CASSPGQPRGEQFF. The DNA of the CDR3 is TGCGCCAGCAGCCCCGGACAGCCCCGGGGTGAGCAGTTCTTC. The chain uses TRBV5-1 and TRBJ2-1, with D possibly TRBD1 on 6 matching bases. The germline V and J ends were trimmed by 4 bases and 9 bases, with 17 bases remaining between them. This CDR3 is built from 14 residues. The germline CDR1 and CDR2 sequences are SGHRS and YFSETQ.